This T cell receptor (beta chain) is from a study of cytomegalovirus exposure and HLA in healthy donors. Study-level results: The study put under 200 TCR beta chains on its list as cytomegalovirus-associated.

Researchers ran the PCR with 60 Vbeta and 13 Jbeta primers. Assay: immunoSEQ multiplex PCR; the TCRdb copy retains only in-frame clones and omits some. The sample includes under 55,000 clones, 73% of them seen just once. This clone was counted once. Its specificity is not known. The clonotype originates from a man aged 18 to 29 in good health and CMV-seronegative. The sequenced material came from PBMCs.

CDR3 in amino acids: CSAPVYNEQFF. In DNA, the CDR3 is TGCAGTGCCCCTGTTTACAATGAGCAGTTCTTC. The V call is TRBV20-1, the J call TRBJ2-1, with D unresolved. Germline V CDR1 and CDR2: DFQATT, SNEGSKA (reference sequence). Trimming removed 6 bases from V and 4 bases from J, with 7 bases in between. This CDR3 region has 11 residues.